The 4 T cell receptor beta chains presented below share a single source sample, sequenced in a study of blood T cell repertoires in COVID-19. The method was immunoSEQ multiplex PCR; TCRdb's version includes in-frame clones alone and lacks a portion of them. The repertoire holds about 250,000 clones, approximately 85% seen once, with approximately 5% in the top ten. Specimen: peripheral blood. These receptors were collected from a man aged 45 to 65 with COVID-19, enrolled during active disease.

In nucleotides, the CDR3 is TGTGCCAGCAGCCCTGGGCACGGTTACAATGAGCAGTTCTTC. This encodes CASSPGHGYNEQFF. This chain connects TRBV4-2 to TRBJ2-1; D is ambiguous. CDR3 length: 14 amino acids. Between the trimmed V and J ends, which lost 4 bases and 4 bases, there was a span of 11 bases. The germline gives CDR1 LGHNA, CDR2 YNFKEQ.

This chain uses TRBV6-5 with TRBJ2-1, with TRBD1 as a possible D gene (5 bases). V gave up 9 bases and J gave up 4 bases, with 13 bases separating them. The CDR3 totals 13 residues. Germline CDR1 is MNHEY and CDR2 is SVGAGI. The CDR3 DNA reads TGTGCCAGGGGAAAGGGGCAGTACAATGAGCAGTTCTTC. Protein: CARGKGQYNEQFF.

The V call is TRBV7-9, the J call TRBJ2-5; the D gene is possibly TRBD2 (6 bases). Germline V gives CDR1 SEHNR, CDR2 FQNEAQ (reference sequence). V gave up 2 bases and J gave up 4 bases, with 11 bases separating them. The CDR3 totals 14 residues. The CDR3 sequence: CASSLRSGVETQYF. Written as DNA, the CDR3 is TGTGCCAGCAGCTTAAGGTCGGGGGTAGAGACCCAGTACTTC.

This chain connects TRBV10-3 to TRBJ2-3; 9 nucleotides agree with TRBD2. The CDR3 runs to 17 residues. Per the germline V gene, CDR1 is ENHRY and CDR2 is SYGVKD. After removal of 0 bases from V and 4 bases from J, the junction contained 8 bases not matched to a gene. In nucleotides, the CDR3 is TGTGCCATCAGTGAGTCTGCCGGCGGGGGGGCTTCAGATACGCAGTATTTT. It specifies CAISESAGGGASDTQYF.